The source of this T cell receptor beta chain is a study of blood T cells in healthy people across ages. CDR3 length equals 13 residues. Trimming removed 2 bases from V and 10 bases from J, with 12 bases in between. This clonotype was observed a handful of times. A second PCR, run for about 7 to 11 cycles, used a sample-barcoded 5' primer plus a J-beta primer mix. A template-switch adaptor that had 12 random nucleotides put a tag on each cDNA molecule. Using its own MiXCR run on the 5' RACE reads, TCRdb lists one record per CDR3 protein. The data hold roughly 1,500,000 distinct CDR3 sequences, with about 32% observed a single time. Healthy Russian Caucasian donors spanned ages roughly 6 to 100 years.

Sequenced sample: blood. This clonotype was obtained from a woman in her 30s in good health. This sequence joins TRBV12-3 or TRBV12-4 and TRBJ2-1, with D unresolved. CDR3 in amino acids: CASSLFTYGEQFF. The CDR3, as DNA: TGTGCCAGCAGTTTATTTACTTATGGCGAGCAGTTCTTC.